This T cell receptor beta chain was profiled in a study of CD8+ T cells in alopecia areata. The CDR3 covers 15 residues. Germline-derived CDR1 and CDR2 are SGHTA and FQGNSA. With regard to this clone: A junction boundary mismatches the germline segment, possibly from a read error.

RNA extraction and reverse transcription yielded cDNA as sequencing template. Repertoires were generated with immunoSEQ multiplex PCR, while TCRdb's copy carries only in-frame clones and drops some. The sample has 61,000 or so clones, around 97% seen once. This receptor was taken from a human donor with alopecia areata. The specimen comprised CD8+ T cells sorted from blood, sampled at week 0. This sequence joins TRBV7-2 and TRBJ2-4; D might be TRBD1 (6 bases). In nucleotides, the CDR3 is TGTGCCGGCAGCTTGGAACCGGGACATCCCAACATTCAGTACTTC. Amino acids: CAGSLEPGHPNIQYF.